One and the same sample provided the 12 T cell receptor beta chains below, sequenced in a study of a mutant IDH1 vaccine in newly diagnosed glioma. Some clones are missing from TCRdb's copy, which holds only in-frame ones; the method was immunoSEQ multiplex PCR. The table records some 30,000 clones, 84% of them present only once. The time point was: week 47, end of study. Each dose delivered 300 ug of mutant IDH1 20-mer peptide subcutaneously with imiquimod. These receptors lack a known antigen. The material was PBMCs, obtained from a glioma patient whose treatment included an IDH1 peptide vaccine. Every receptor here comes from a man aged 25-40 years with glioma.

This chain links TRBV12-5 with TRBJ2-2; the D gene is possibly TRBD2 (5 bases). The germline V gene encodes CDR1 LGHNT and CDR2 FRNRAP. V was trimmed by 8 bases and J by 0 bases, leaving 16 bases between them. The length of the CDR3 is 16 residues. CDR3: CASPLEGSTNTGELFF. The CDR3 DNA is TGTGCTAGTCCGCTAGAGGGATCCACGAACACCGGGGAGCTGTTTTTT. Combining the CDR3 with reference TRBV12-5 and TRBJ2-2 gives the whole variable domain DARVTQTPRHKVTEMGQEVTMRCQPILGHNTVFWYRQTMMQGLELLAYFRNRAPLDDSGMPKDRFSAEMPDATLATLKIQPSEPRDSAVYFCASPLEGSTNTGELFFGEGSRLTVL.

This clone has a single count. V usage is TRBV5-1 and J usage is TRBJ2-7; TRBD1 matches 7 bases. The V and J ends lost 3 bases and 5 bases, in that order; junction bases with no gene match: 14. CDR1 is SGHRS, CDR2 YFSETQ, per germline. CDR3 length: 16 amino acids. CDR3 DNA sequence: TGCGCCAGCAGCTCGGGGACAGCAATAACGGAAGACGAGCAGTACTTC. Its translation is CASSSGTAITEDEQYF.

There are a few counts of this clone. This rearrangement joins TRBV15 to TRBJ2-1; D is possibly TRBD1 or TRBD2 (5 bases each). The V and J ends lost 9 bases and 0 bases respectively, with 9 bases between them. The CDR3 has 13 amino acids. The germline gives CDR1 LNHNV, CDR2 YYDKDF (reference sequence). The CDR3: CATGEVSYNEQFF. The CDR3, as DNA: TGTGCCACGGGGGAAGTCTCCTACAATGAGCAGTTCTTC.

The chain carries TRBV9 and TRBJ1-4; the D gene is possibly TRBD1 (6 bases). Germline V lookup: CDR1 SGDLS, CDR2 YYNGEE. This CDR3 region has 15 residues. Between the trimmed V and J ends, which lost 4 bases and 8 bases, there was a span of 18 bases. This CDR3 reads CASSQRGRGGEKLFF. CDR3 sequence (DNA): TGTGCCAGCAGCCAACGGGGCAGGGGTGGGGAAAAACTGTTTTTT.

V and J are TRBV19 and TRBJ2-1; no firm D call. This CDR3 region has 17 residues. The germline V and J ends were trimmed by 7 bases and 3 bases, with 22 bases remaining between them. Germline V gene lookup returns CDR1 LNHDA and CDR2 SQIVND (reference sequence). As DNA, the CDR3 is TGTGCCAGTACGATATCCGGGCCAGCAAGATACTACAATGAGCAGTTCTTC. Amino acid sequence: CASTISGPARYYNEQFF. Full variable domain (outside the CDR3, taken from reference TRBV19 and TRBJ2-1): DGGITQSPKYLFRKEGQNVTLSCEQNLNHDAMYWYRQDPGQGLRLIYYSQIVNDFQKGDIAEGYSVSREKKESFPLTVTSAQKNPTAFYLCASTISGPARYYNEQFFGPGTRLTVL.

This clone came up once. The rearrangement joins TRBV4-1 to TRBJ1-5, with D possibly matching TRBD1 (6 bases). The CDR3 runs 16 residues. With 2 bases removed from V and 4 bases from J, the gap between germline ends came to 15 bases. CDR1 is MGHRA and CDR2 is YSYEKL in the germline V gene. CDR3 bases: TGCGCCAGCAGCCAATCCTTAGGGGGGCCTAATCAGCCCCAGCATTTT. As protein: CASSQSLGGPNQPQHF.

The chain couples TRBV11-2 to TRBJ1-5; the D is unclear. V was cut by 3 bases and J by 0 bases, with 3 bases left in between. This CDR3 contains 13 residues. Germline values: CDR1 SGHAT, CDR2 FQNNGV. As DNA, the CDR3 is TGTGCCAGCAGCTTGCGTAGCAATCAGCCCCAGCATTTT. Protein: CASSLRSNQPQHF.

The chain is built from TRBV5-6 and TRBJ2-2, with D perhaps given as TRBD1 or TRBD2 (5 bases each). The V end lost 1 base, the J end lost 4 bases, and 14 bases lay between the germline ends. There are 16 residues in the CDR3. In germline, CDR1 is SGHDT, CDR2 YYEEEE. Here the CDR3 reads CASSLIGDRGTGELFF. The CDR3 DNA is TGTGCCAGCAGCTTGATCGGGGACCGTGGCACCGGGGAGCTGTTTTTT.

J is TRBJ1-5 and V is TRBV9; D not resolved. The CDR3 consists of 15 residues. The germline V gene encodes CDR1 SGDLS and CDR2 YYNGEE. V lost 0 bases to trimming and J lost 5 bases, with 12 bases between them. The CDR3 nucleotides read TGTGCCAGCAGCGTAGGTTCAGCCCCCGATCAGCCCCAGCATTTT. This codes for CASSVGSAPDQPQHF.

V and J are TRBV5-4 and TRBJ2-2; the match to TRBD2 covers 9 bases. The CDR3 contains 16 residues. CDR1 and CDR2 (germline): SGHNT, YYREEE (reference sequence). Trimming removed 4 bases from V and 1 base from J; junction bases left unmatched: 5. The DNA of the CDR3 is TGTGCCAGCAGCACGACTAGCGGAGTGAACACCGGGGAGCTGTTTTTT. Translating it yields CASSTTSGVNTGELFF.

V usage is TRBV7-2 and J usage is TRBJ1-5; tentatively, D is TRBD1 (6 bases). The V end lost 5 bases, the J end lost 5 bases, and 10 bases lay between the germline ends. Germline assignment: CDR1 SGHTA and CDR2 FQGNSA. The CDR3 has 13 amino acids. CDR3 amino acids: CASSTHRDQPQHF. CDR3 nucleotides: TGTGCCAGCAGCACACACAGGGATCAGCCCCAGCATTTT.

V is TRBV5-6 and J is TRBJ2-2; tentative D call: TRBD1 (5 bases). This CDR3 has 16 amino acids. Germline assignment: CDR1 SGHDT and CDR2 YYEEEE. Trimming pared 0 bases from V and 0 bases from J, leaving 9 bases between. The CDR3 reads CASSLEGQPNTGELFF. Here the CDR3 DNA reads TGTGCCAGCAGCTTGGAAGGACAACCGAACACCGGGGAGCTGTTTTTT.